This T cell receptor (beta chain) was obtained from a study of cytomegalovirus exposure and HLA in healthy donors. Study-level background: Out of 398 genotyped donors, less than 85% belonged to the Caucasian-associated ancestry cluster. Study results and caveats: Altogether, 150 to 200 TCR beta chains were recorded as cytomegalovirus-associated. The majority of TCR sequences were rare, yet some public TCRs appeared in many donors. Under in vitro conditions, a few CMV-associated chains were confirmed as specific for CMV antigens.

The CDR3 extends over 15 amino acids. The V gene lost 3 bases and the J gene lost 4 bases, with 12 bases spanning the gap. Looked up from germline, CDR1 is SGHNT and CDR2 is YENEEA. The PCR was carried out with 60 Vbeta primers and 13 Jbeta primers. The assay was immunoSEQ multiplex PCR, and TCRdb's table has in-frame clones only and misses some. The repertoire table contains about 170,000 clones. Details on this clone: Its specificity is not known.

The specimen was PBMCs. J is TRBJ1-4 and V is TRBV11-3; tentatively, D is TRBD1 (6 bases). This TCR came from a woman under 30 in good health and CMV-seropositive. The CDR3 DNA reads as TGTGCCAGCAGCTTCGGACAGATGCTTAATGAAAAACTGTTTTTT. It encodes CASSFGQMLNEKLFF.